This T cell receptor (beta chain) is from a study of T-cell memory formation after mild COVID-19 (TCRdb year 2021). About the investigation overall: Most TCR sequence clusters were specific to one of the two donors. In a couple of donors, T-cell clones that expanded and contracted after mild COVID-19 were followed by sequencing TCRalpha and TCRbeta repertoires longitudinally. The cohort comprised two young, previously healthy adult volunteers, one female and one male. The research as a whole found: Contracting CD4+ clones appeared mostly in the CM and EM memory subsets, whereas CD8+ clones were enriched in EMRA. The study covered only a couple of mild cases, and larger cohorts including severe cases with pre-infection samples were considered necessary. Some responding clones were detected in pre-infection memory, which suggested that pre-existing cross-reactive memory T cells had joined the SARS-CoV-2 response. From day 15 to 85, contracting clones showed balanced CD4/CD8 phenotypes, whereas a second wave of clones that expanded from day 15 to 37 leaned towards CD4+. The second-wave clones that peaked on day 37 were not confirmed to be SARS-CoV-2 specific.

The CDR3 numbers 11 residues from cysteine through phenylalanine. Just CDR3 DNA is preserved here, 33 bases in frame from base 1. CDR1 and CDR2 (SGHTA, FQGNSA) derive from the germline V gene. PBMCs were isolated by Ficoll-Paque density gradient centrifugation. This clonotype was seen ten or more times. This clone's antigen is unknown. Base qualities are not recorded, but no much larger clone differs from it by a single base. This sample was sequenced with an Illumina NovaSeq 6000. cDNA libraries for TCRalpha and TCRbeta were prepared by 5'RACE using constant-segment primers, with sample barcodes and unique molecular identifiers added. Trizol reagent was used to extract RNA from every sample. The libraries were amplified in two PCR steps, and the second step added a second sample barcode and Illumina TruSeq adapters. Sequencing of libraries was performed on an Illumina NovaSeq with 2 x 150 bp paired-end reads. Per the source publication's procedure: The reads were demultiplexed and collapsed into UMI-guided consensus sequences using migec v1.2.7. Using mixcr v2.1.11, UMI consensuses were aligned to TRA and TRB V and J templates and then assembled into clonotypes. Expanded or contracted clonotypes were those called significant by both edgeR and NoisET, with noise models trained on biological replicates. For edgeR calls, the cutoffs were a false discovery rate-adjusted p below 0.01 and a log2 fold-change threshold of 1. As an exploratory analysis of dynamics, max-normalized trajectories of the 1000 most abundant clonotypes were examined with PCA combined with hierarchical clustering. Each responding clone was given a CD4 or CD8 phenotype based on the CD4+ and CD8+ repertoires, which had been sequenced separately. TCRdb reanalyzed the raw reads on its own, using fastp at Q25 for trimming and MiXCR for clone calling, and kept in-frame beta chains. Each CDR3 protein appears once, grouped with its most common genes and DNA. The authors' filters were not applied to this entry. The sample has 140,000 to 150,000 distinct CDR3 sequences on record, approximately 26% of them singletons. The ten most abundant clones make up approximately 25% of the sample.

The chain links TRBV7-2 with TRBJ2-1; the D region possibly corresponds to TRBD2 (7 bases align). Input material: PBMCs or a T cell subset sorted from them (not recorded which). This TCR was recovered from an adult woman who had mild COVID-19 (a few samples of this study predate the infection). The sample titles of this study are shuffled in the database, so cell type and time point are left out; the donor was told from shared clones. The CDR3 reads CSGGRINEQFF. At the DNA level, the sequence is TGTTCCGGGGGGCGTATCAATGAGCAGTTCTTC.